The 27 T cell receptor beta chains listed next were all sequenced from one sample in a study of T cells after posttransplantation cyclophosphamide. Only in-frame clones appear in the TCRdb table, and some are missing; sequencing was by immunoSEQ multiplex PCR. The sample was found to contain 40,000 to 45,000 clones, and every one recurs. The source material was PBMCs. Receptor source: a man aged 40-49 years in good health, CMV-negative, and a related stem cell transplant donor.

This clone was counted ten times or more. V gene TRBV18 combines with J gene TRBJ1-1, with 7 bases lining up with TRBD1. V dropped 2 bases and J dropped 0; count of bases not matched to a gene: 6. Germline assignment: CDR1 KGHSH and CDR2 LQKENI. The CDR3 has 16 amino acids. The CDR3 reads CASSPIQGEVNTEAFF. In DNA form, the CDR3 reads TGTGCCAGCTCACCAATCCAGGGGGAGGTGAACACTGAAGCTTTCTTT. The full variable domain, its missing parts supplied by reference TRBV18 and TRBJ1-1, is NAGVMQNPRHLVRRRGQEARLRCSPMKGHSHVYWYRQLPEEGLKFMVYLQKENIIDESGMPKERFSAEFPKEGPSILRIQQVVRGDSAAYFCASSPIQGEVNTEAFFGQGTRLTVV.

This clone has at least ten counts. This chain joins TRBV5-6 and TRBJ1-1; D gene uncertain. The CDR3 length is 12 residues. From germline, CDR1 is SGHDT and CDR2 YYEEEE. V was pared by 6 bases and J by 10 bases, with 16 bases between. The CDR3: CASTTRGARAFF. In DNA, the CDR3 is TGTGCCAGCACCACCCGGGGTGCGAGAGCTTTCTTT.

This clone was picked up a small number of times. J is TRBJ1-4 and V is TRBV16, with D possibly TRBD1 on 6 matching bases. Germline V gene lookup returns CDR1 KGHSY and CDR2 FQNENV. This CDR3 has 14 amino acids. The V gene lost 0 bases and the J gene lost 5 bases, with 7 bases spanning the gap. The CDR3 region has the DNA TGTGCCAGCAGCCAATCGCAGGGGAATGAAAAACTGTTTTTT. It yields the protein CASSQSQGNEKLFF.

This clone was picked up a small number of times. The J gene is TRBJ1-1, the V gene TRBV6-5, with D perhaps matching TRBD1 (6 bases). Germline values: CDR1 MNHEY, CDR2 SVGAGI. Trimming pared 5 bases from V and 4 bases from J, leaving 14 bases between. This CDR3 comprises 14 residues. Here the CDR3 reads CASSVQGSATEAFF. The CDR3 DNA follows: TGTGCCAGCAGTGTACAGGGTTCCGCCACTGAAGCTTTCTTT.

This clone has a count of ten or more. The chain combines TRBV29-1 with TRBJ1-4, with a possible D match to TRBD1 (5 bases). The V gene's germline CDR1 is SQVTM and CDR2 ANQGSEA. The CDR3 has 17 residues. V was pared by 3 bases and J by 5 bases, with 22 bases between. The CDR3 bases are TGCAGCGTTGATGGCCCAGGTTCAGGGCGGAACAATGAAAAACTGTTTTTT. Protein sequence: CSVDGPGSGRNNEKLFF.

The chain combines TRBV5-1 with TRBJ2-3, with a possible D match to TRBD2 (5 bases). The CDR3 consists of 14 residues. CDR1 SGHRS and CDR2 YFSETQ come from the germline V gene. The ends were cut back, 2 bases at V and 2 bases at J, with 9 bases in the middle. CDR3 bases: TGCGCCAGCAGCTTCGGAGGTCCCACAGATACGCAGTATTTT. Translating it yields CASSFGGPTDTQYF.

There are many counts of this clone. The chain links TRBV7-2 to TRBJ2-3, with TRBD2 as a possible D gene (5 bases). This CDR3 is 15 amino acids long. Germline loops: CDR1 SGHTA, CDR2 FQGNSA. Trimming shortened V by 0 bases and J by 0 bases, and 7 bases separated the two germline ends. Here the CDR3 reads CASSLARTSTDTQYF. For the CDR3, the DNA is TGTGCCAGCAGCTTAGCCCGGACTAGCACAGATACGCAGTATTTT.

This clone was detected a few times. The chain combines TRBV6-5 with TRBJ1-4; possible D gene TRBD1, 5 bases. The V gene's germline CDR1 is MNHEY and CDR2 SVGAGI. The germline V and J ends were trimmed by 5 bases and 11 bases, with 15 bases remaining between them. The CDR3 sequence is 13 residues long. The CDR3 loop is CASSQGGGLKLFF. In nucleotides, the CDR3 is TGTGCCAGCAGTCAAGGCGGGGGTCTTAAACTGTTTTTT.

This chain links TRBV6-5 with TRBJ1-2; 8 positions match TRBD1. The CDR3 covers 14 residues. Trimming took 2 bases from V and 4 from J; bases not matched to a gene: 3. In germline, CDR1 is MNHEY, CDR2 SVGAGI. Here the CDR3 reads CASSYRGTGYGYTF. The CDR3 DNA is TGTGCCAGCAGTTACCGGGGGACAGGCTATGGCTACACCTTC.

This clone has a count of ten or more. The chain combines TRBV6-1 with TRBJ2-7, with no clear D. Germline CDR1 MNHNS, CDR2 SASEGT. This CDR3 has 12 residues. The germline V and J ends were trimmed by 1 base and 4 bases, with 5 bases remaining between them. The CDR3 DNA is TGTGCCAGCAGTGAAGGCAGGTACGAGCAGTACGTC. Translated, it gives CASSEGRYEQYV.

This clone was observed many times. Other DNA sequences in this specimen translate into the identical CDR3. This chain uses TRBV27 with TRBJ1-2; D might be TRBD1 (5 bases). Germline V gives CDR1 MNHEY, CDR2 SMNVEV (reference sequence). Trimming removed 5 bases at V and 4 bases at J, with 14 bases between. The CDR3 loop spans 14 amino acids. The CDR3 DNA reads TGTGCCAGCAGTCCTCAGGGCACACTCTATGGCTACACCTTC. Protein sequence: CASSPQGTLYGYTF.

This clone was found a few times. The rearrangement joins TRBV7-8 to TRBJ2-3, with D possibly being TRBD2 (5 bases). Germline V gene lookup returns CDR1 SGHVS and CDR2 FQNEAQ. Between the trimmed V and J ends, which lost 0 bases and 0 bases, there was a span of 7 bases. The CDR3 consists of 15 residues. The CDR3 DNA sequence: TGTGCCAGCAGCTTAGCAGAGCGGAGCACAGATACGCAGTATTTT. It encodes CASSLAERSTDTQYF.

This clone was detected ten times or more. V gene TRBV14 combines with J gene TRBJ1-1, with D possibly TRBD1 on 5 matching bases. Germline V gene sequence: CDR1 SGHDN, CDR2 FVKESK. This CDR3 has 17 amino acids. Trimming removed 3 bases at V and 0 bases at J, with 17 bases between. The CDR3 sequence is CASSHLGSGGMNTEAFF. CDR3 sequence (DNA): TGTGCCAGCAGCCACTTGGGTTCGGGGGGGATGAACACTGAAGCTTTCTTT.

This clone was found many times. The chain links TRBV4-3 to TRBJ1-1, with D unclear. V lost 1 base to trimming and J lost 3 bases, with 6 bases between them. Germline CDR1 LGHNA, CDR2 YSLEER. This CDR3 comprises 13 residues. The CDR3 sequence: CASSQGRYTEAFF. CDR3 DNA sequence: TGCGCCAGCAGCCAAGGCAGGTACACTGAAGCTTTCTTT.

This clone has a count of ten or more. The J gene is TRBJ2-2, the V gene TRBV10-3; 9 bases line up with TRBD1. With 5 bases clipped from V and 2 bases from J, the junction kept 3 bases outside the gene matches. From germline, CDR1 is ENHRY and CDR2 SYGVKD. The CDR3 has 15 amino acids. The CDR3 reads CAISPDRGNTGELFF. The CDR3 nucleotides are TGTGCCATCAGTCCGGACAGGGGCAACACCGGGGAGCTGTTTTTT.

This clone is medium-sized within its sample. V is TRBV4-1 and J is TRBJ1-2; 12 nucleotides line up with TRBD1. The CDR3 has 17 residues. Germline CDR1 MGHRA, CDR2 YSYEKL. V gave up 1 base and J gave up 2 bases; unmatched junction bases: 5. CDR3 DNA sequence: TGCGCCAGCAGCCAAGCAGGGACAGGGGGCGCAAACTATGGCTACACCTTC. The encoded protein is CASSQAGTGGANYGYTF.

This clone was observed at least ten times. The chain links TRBV19 to TRBJ2-7; D is possibly TRBD1 (6 bases). The CDR3 length is 16 residues. V was clipped by 1 base and J by 3 bases, with 16 bases between them. CDR1 and CDR2 (germline): LNHDA, SQIVND (reference sequence). CDR3 bases: TGTGCCAGTAGTATAGGCCCAGGGGCCTTGATCTACGAGCAGTACTTC. It translates to CASSIGPGALIYEQYF. Complete variable domain (other parts from reference TRBV19 and TRBJ2-7): DGGITQSPKYLFRKEGQNVTLSCEQNLNHDAMYWYRQDPGQGLRLIYYSQIVNDFQKGDIAEGYSVSREKKESFPLTVTSAQKNPTAFYLCASSIGPGALIYEQYFGPGTRLTVT.

This clone was observed at least ten times. The chain couples TRBV4-1 to TRBJ2-1; 7 bases align to TRBD2. Unmatched junction bases numbered 9, after V lost 4 bases and J lost 6 bases. Per the germline V gene, CDR1 is MGHRA and CDR2 is YSYEKL. This CDR3 has 15 residues. The CDR3 DNA reads as TGCGCCAGCAGCCTCCCGGGGGGTTCCCCCAATGAGCAGTTCTTC. Amino acids: CASSLPGGSPNEQFF.

The sample holds many counts of this clone. The V and J genes are TRBV28 and TRBJ2-2; D gene ambiguous. The CDR3 extends over 15 amino acids. Germline V gene data show CDR1 as MDHEN and CDR2 as SYDVKM. The V gene lost 6 bases and the J gene lost 1 base, with 12 bases spanning the gap. The CDR3: CASRILGRNTGELFF. For the CDR3, the DNA is TGTGCCAGCAGGATTCTAGGTCGGAACACCGGGGAGCTGTTTTTT. Based on the CDR3 plus reference TRBV28 and TRBJ2-2, the full variable domain is DVKVTQSSRYLVKRTGEKVFLECVQDMDHENMFWYRQDPGLGLRLIYFSYDVKMKEKGDIPEGYSVSREKKERFSLILESASTNQTSMYLCASRILGRNTGELFFGEGSRLTVL.

This clone was counted a few times. The V gene is TRBV4-3, the J gene TRBJ2-2; D perhaps matches TRBD1 (6 bases). V lost 5 bases and J lost 4, with 20 bases in between. Germline lookup yields CDR1 LGHNA and CDR2 YSLEER. The CDR3 spans 17 residues. The CDR3 region is CASSKRPSARGTGELFF. The CDR3 coding sequence is TGCGCCAGCAGCAAGCGGCCCTCGGCCAGGGGCACCGGGGAGCTGTTTTTT.

This clone was seen ten or more times. The chain combines TRBV29-1 with TRBJ2-1, with 10 nucleotides matching TRBD2. Trimming took 7 bases from V and 4 from J; bases not matched to a gene: 10. CDR1 is SQVTM and CDR2 is ANQGSEA in the germline V gene. This CDR3 spans 15 amino acids. The DNA of the CDR3 is TGCAGCGCCCTGGGCCTAGCGGGGGCGTACAATGAGCAGTTCTTC. It codes for CSALGLAGAYNEQFF.

This clone was seen more than once but under ten times. This sequence joins TRBV7-8 and TRBJ2-7, with a tentative D call TRBD2 (5 bases). The ends were cut back, 1 base at V and 5 bases at J, with 12 bases in the middle. From germline, CDR1 is SGHVS and CDR2 FQNEAQ. This CDR3 spans 14 amino acids. The CDR3 DNA reads as TGTGCCAGCAGCTTAGGGCCGGGGAGCGACGAGCAGTACTTC. This codes for CASSLGPGSDEQYF.

The table lists this clone with a few counts. The gene calls are TRBV9 and TRBJ2-3; weak D call: TRBD2 (6 bases). Germline lookup yields CDR1 SGDLS and CDR2 YYNGEE. The V end was cut by 4 bases, the J end by 5 bases, with 20 bases between. This CDR3 is built from 16 residues. The CDR3 DNA reads as TGTGCCAGCAGCTTCTCCGGGACTCTGAAGGGAGATACGCAGTATTTT. It translates to CASSFSGTLKGDTQYF.

This clone was seen many times. The chain carries TRBV5-8 and TRBJ2-1, with a weak D call TRBD2 (6 bases). Trimming pared 4 bases from V and 2 bases from J, leaving 13 bases between. This CDR3 spans 15 amino acids. Germline V lookup: CDR1 SGHTS, CDR2 YDEGEE. CDR3 in DNA: TGTGCCAGCAGCCCGGGACTGCGAGCCTACAATGAGCAGTTCTTC. Translation: CASSPGLRAYNEQFF. Combining the CDR3 with reference TRBV5-8 and TRBJ2-1 gives the whole variable domain EAGVTQSPTHLIKTRGQQATLRCSPISGHTSVYWYQQALGLGLQFLLWYDEGEERNRGNFPPRFSGRQFPNYSSELNVNALELEDSALYLCASSPGLRAYNEQFFGPGTRLTVL.

This clone occurred many times. The rearrangement joins TRBV11-2 to TRBJ1-4; TRBD1 might be the D (6 bases). This CDR3 is built from 15 residues. The V gene's germline CDR1 is SGHAT and CDR2 FQNNGV. Trimming shortened V by 2 bases and J by 5 bases, and 12 bases separated the two germline ends. The CDR3 region is CASSLSTGGNEKLFF. The CDR3 DNA reads as TGTGCCAGCAGCTTATCGACAGGCGGAAATGAAAAACTGTTTTTT. Variable domain in full (rest from reference TRBV11-2 and TRBJ1-4): EAGVAQSPRYKIIEKRQSVAFWCNPISGHATLYWYQQILGQGPKLLIQFQNNGVVDDSQLPKDRFSAERLKGVDSTLKIQPAKLEDSAVYLCASSLSTGGNEKLFFGSGTQLSVL.

The V gene is TRBV18, the J gene TRBJ1-1; possible D gene TRBD1, 5 bases. The germline gives CDR1 KGHSH, CDR2 LQKENI. The germline V and J ends were trimmed by 10 bases and 1 base, with 22 bases remaining between them. This CDR3 is built from 16 residues. CDR3: CATRARSRTTNTEAFF. As DNA, the CDR3 is TGTGCCACCAGGGCCCGTTCAAGGACCACGAACACTGAAGCTTTCTTT.

At least ten counts were recorded for this clone. The chain combines TRBV6-5 with TRBJ1-2, with TRBD1 as a possible D gene (5 bases). V gave up 4 bases and J gave up 2 bases, with 17 bases separating them. In germline, CDR1 is MNHEY, CDR2 SVGAGI. The CDR3 covers 16 residues. CDR3 coding DNA: TGTGCCAGCAGTTCCATGGGTCTACAGGCAAACTATGGCTACACCTTC. Translation: CASSSMGLQANYGYTF.